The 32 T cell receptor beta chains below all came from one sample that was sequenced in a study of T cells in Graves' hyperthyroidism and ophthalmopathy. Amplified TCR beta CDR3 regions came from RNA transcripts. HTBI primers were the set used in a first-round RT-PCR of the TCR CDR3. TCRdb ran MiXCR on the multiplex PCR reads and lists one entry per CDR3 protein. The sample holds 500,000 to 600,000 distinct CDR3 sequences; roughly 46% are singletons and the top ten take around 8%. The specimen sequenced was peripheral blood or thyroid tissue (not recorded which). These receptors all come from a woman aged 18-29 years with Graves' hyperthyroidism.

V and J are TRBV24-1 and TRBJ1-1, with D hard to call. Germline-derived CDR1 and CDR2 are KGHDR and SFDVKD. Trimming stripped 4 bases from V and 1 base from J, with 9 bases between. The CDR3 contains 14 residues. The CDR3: CATSEVAGNTEAFF. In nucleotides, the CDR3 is TGTGCCACCAGTGAAGTAGCGGGGAACACTGAAGCTTTCTTT.

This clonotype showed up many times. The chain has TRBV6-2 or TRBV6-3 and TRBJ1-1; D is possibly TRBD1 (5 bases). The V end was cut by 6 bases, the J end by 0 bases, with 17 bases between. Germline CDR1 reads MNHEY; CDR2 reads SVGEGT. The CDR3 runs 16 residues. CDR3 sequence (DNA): TGTGCCAGCAGCTCTGGGACCGACTTTATGAACACTGAAGCTTTCTTT. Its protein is CASSSGTDFMNTEAFF.

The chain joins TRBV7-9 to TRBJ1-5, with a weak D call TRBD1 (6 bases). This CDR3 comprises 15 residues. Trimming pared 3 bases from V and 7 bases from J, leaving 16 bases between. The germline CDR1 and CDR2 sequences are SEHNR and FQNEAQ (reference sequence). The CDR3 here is CASSLVGGAGQPQHF. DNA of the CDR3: TGTGCCAGCAGCTTGGTCGGGGGCGCGGGACAGCCCCAGCATTTT.

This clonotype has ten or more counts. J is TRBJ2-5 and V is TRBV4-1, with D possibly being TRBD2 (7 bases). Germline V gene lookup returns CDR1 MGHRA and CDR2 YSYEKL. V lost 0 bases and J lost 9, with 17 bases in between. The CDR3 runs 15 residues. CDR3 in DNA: TGCGCCAGCAGCCAAGAGAGGGGAGGGGGTTCAGCCCAGTACTTC. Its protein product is CASSQERGGGSAQYF.

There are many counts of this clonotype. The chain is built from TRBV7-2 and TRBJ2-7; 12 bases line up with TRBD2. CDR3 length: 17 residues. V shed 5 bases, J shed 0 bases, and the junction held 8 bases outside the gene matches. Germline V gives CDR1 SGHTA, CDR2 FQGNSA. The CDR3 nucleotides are TGTGCCAGCAGCGGGTGGACTAGCGGGAAGAGCTCCTACGAGCAGTACTTC. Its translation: CASSGWTSGKSSYEQYF.

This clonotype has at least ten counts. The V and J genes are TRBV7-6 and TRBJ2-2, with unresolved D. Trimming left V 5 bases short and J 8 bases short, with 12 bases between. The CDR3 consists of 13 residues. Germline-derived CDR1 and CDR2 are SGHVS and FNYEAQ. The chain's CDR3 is CASSQNIAGELFF. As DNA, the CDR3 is TGTGCCAGCAGCCAAAACATAGCAGGGGAGCTGTTTTTT.

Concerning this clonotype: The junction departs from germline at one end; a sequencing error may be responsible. For the CDR3, the DNA is TGTGCCTGGAGTGTACTAGGAAGCACCATATATTTT. It specifies CAWSVLGSTIYF. This rearrangement joins TRBV30 to TRBJ1-3; D ambiguous. The CDR3 length is 12 residues. Germline V gene data show CDR1 as GTSNPN and CDR2 as SVGIG (reference sequence).

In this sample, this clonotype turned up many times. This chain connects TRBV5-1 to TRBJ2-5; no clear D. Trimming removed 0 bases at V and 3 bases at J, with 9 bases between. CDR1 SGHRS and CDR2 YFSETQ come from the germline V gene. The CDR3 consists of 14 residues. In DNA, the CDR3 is TGCGCCAGCAGCTTGGGGCAGTCTGAAGAGACCCAGTACTTC. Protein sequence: CASSLGQSEETQYF.

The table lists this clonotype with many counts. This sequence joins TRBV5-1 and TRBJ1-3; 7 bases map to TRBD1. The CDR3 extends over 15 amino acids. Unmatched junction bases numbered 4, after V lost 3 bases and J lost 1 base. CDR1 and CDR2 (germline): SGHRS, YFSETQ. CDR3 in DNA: TGCGCCAGCAGCTCGACGGGACAGTCTGGAAACACCATATATTTT. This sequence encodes CASSSTGQSGNTIYF.

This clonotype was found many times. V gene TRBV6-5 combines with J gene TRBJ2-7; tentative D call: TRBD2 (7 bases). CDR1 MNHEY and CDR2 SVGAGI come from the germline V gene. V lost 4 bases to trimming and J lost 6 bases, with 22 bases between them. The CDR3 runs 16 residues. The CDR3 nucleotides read TGTGCCAGCAGTTCCCTCCGGGGGCTAGCGGAGGGCGAGCAGTACTTC. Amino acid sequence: CASSSLRGLAEGEQYF.

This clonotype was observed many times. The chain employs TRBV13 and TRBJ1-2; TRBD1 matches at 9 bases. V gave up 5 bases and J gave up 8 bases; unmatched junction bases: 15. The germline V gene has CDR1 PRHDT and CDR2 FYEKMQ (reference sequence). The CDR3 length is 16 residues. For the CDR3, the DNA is TGTGCCAGCAGCCGAATAGAGTGGACAGGGGATATGGGCTACACCTTC. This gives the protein CASSRIEWTGDMGYTF.

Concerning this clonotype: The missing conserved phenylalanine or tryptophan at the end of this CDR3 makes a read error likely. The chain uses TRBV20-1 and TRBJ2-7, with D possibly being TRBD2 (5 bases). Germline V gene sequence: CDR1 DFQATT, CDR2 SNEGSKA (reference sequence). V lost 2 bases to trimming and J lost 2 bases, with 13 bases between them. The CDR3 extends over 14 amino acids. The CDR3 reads CSARKRQVPYEQYL. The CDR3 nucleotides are TGCAGTGCTAGAAAGCGGCAGGTCCCCTACGAGCAGTACCTC.

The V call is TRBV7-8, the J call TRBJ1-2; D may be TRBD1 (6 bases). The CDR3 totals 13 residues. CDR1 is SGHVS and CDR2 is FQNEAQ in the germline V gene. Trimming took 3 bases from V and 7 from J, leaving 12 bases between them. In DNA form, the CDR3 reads TGTGCCAGCAGCTTTCCAGGGGTTACTGGCTACACCTTC. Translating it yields CASSFPGVTGYTF.

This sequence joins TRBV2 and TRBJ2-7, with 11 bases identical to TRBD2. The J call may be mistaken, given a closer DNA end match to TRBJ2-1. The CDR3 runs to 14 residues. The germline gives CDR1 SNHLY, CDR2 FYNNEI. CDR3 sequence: CAGGLAGGGDEQFF. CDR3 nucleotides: TGTGCCGGCGGGTTAGCGGGGGGGGGGGATGAGCAGTTCTTC.

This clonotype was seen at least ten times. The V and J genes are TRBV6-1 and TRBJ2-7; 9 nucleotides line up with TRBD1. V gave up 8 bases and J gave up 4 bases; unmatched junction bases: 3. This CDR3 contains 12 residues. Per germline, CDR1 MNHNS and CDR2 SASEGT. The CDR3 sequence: CASRDRVYEQYF. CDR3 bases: TGTGCCAGCCGGGACAGGGTTTACGAGCAGTACTTC.

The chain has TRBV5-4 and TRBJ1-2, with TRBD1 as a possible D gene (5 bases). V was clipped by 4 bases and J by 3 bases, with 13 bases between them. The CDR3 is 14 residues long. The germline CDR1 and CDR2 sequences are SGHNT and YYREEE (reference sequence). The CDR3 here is CASSPGGIDYGYTF. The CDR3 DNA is TGTGCCAGCAGCCCGGGGGGAATTGACTATGGCTACACCTTC.

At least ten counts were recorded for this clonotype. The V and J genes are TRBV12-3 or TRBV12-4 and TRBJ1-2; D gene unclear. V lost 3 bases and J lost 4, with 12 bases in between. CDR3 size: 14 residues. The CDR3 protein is CASSLRDFGYGYTF. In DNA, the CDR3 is TGTGCCAGCAGTTTGAGGGATTTCGGCTATGGCTACACCTTC.

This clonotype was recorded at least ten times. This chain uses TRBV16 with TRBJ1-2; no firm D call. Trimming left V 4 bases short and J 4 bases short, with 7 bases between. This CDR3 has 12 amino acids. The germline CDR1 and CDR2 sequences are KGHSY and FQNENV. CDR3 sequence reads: CASSPDGYGYTF. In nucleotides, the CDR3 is TGTGCCAGCAGCCCGGACGGCTATGGCTACACCTTC.

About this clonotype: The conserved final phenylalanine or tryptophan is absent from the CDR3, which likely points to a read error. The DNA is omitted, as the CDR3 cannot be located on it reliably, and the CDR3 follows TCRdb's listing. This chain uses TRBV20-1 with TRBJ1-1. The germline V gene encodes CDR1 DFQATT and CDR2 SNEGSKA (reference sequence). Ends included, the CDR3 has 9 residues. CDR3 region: CSARGILAG.

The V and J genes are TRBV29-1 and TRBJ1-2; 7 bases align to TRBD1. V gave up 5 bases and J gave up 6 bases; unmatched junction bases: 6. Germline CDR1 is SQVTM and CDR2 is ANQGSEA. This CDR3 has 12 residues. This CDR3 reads CSVYDRDHGYTF. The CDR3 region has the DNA TGCAGCGTTTATGACAGGGACCATGGCTACACCTTC.

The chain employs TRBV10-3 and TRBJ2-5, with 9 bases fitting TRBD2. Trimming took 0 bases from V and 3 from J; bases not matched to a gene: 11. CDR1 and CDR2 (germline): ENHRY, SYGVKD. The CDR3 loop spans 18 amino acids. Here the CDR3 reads CAISESTGGRASEETQYF. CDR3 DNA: TGTGCCATCAGTGAGTCCACTGGCGGGAGGGCCTCCGAAGAGACCCAGTACTTC.

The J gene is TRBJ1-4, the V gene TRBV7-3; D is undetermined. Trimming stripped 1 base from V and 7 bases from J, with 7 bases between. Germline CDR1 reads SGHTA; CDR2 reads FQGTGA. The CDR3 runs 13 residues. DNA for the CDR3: TGTGCCAGCAGCTTAATATGGGCTGAAAAACTGTTTTTT. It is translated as CASSLIWAEKLFF.

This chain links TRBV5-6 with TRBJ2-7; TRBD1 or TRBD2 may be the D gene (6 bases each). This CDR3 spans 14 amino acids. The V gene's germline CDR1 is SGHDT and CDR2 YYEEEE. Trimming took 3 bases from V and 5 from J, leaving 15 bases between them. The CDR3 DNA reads TGTGCCAGCAGCTCCGGGGGCAGGGATGACGAGCAGTACTTC. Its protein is CASSSGGRDDEQYF.

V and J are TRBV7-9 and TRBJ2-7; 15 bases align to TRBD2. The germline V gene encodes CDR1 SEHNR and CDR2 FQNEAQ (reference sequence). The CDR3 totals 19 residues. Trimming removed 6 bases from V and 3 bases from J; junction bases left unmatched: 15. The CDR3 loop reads CASSYPPGLAGGPVYEQYF. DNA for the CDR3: TGTGCCAGCAGTTACCCCCCCGGACTAGCGGGAGGGCCTGTCTACGAGCAGTACTTC.

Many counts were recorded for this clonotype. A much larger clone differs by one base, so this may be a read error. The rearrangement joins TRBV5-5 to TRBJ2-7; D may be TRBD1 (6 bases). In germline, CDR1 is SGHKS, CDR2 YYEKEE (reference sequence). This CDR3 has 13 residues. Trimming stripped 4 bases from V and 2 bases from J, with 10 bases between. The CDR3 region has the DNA TGTGCCAGCAGCCAAAGGGACACCTACGAGCAGTACTTC. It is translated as CASSQRDTYEQYF.

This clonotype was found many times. CDR3 residues: CASTGTGNGYTF. CDR3 DNA: TGTGCCAGTACCGGGACAGGGAACGGCTACACCTTC. The gene calls are TRBV19 and TRBJ1-2; the match to TRBD1 covers 9 bases. Germline V gene lookup returns CDR1 LNHDA and CDR2 SQIVND (reference sequence). The CDR3 loop spans 12 amino acids. With 7 bases clipped from V and 8 bases from J, the junction kept 5 bases outside the gene matches.

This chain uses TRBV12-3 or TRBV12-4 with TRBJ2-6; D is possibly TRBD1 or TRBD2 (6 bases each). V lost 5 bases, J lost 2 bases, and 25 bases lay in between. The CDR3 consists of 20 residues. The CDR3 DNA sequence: TGTGCCAGCAGTCCCGCCTGGAGTGTAACGGGGGCTACTGGGGCCAACGTCCTGACTTTC. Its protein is CASSPAWSVTGATGANVLTF.

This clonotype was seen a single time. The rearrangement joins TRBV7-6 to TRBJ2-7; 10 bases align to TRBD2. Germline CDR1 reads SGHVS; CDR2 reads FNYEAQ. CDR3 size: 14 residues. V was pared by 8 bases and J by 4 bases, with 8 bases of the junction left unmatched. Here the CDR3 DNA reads TGTGCCAGCCGAGAGCGGACTAGCGGATACGAGCAGTACTTC. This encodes CASRERTSGYEQYF.

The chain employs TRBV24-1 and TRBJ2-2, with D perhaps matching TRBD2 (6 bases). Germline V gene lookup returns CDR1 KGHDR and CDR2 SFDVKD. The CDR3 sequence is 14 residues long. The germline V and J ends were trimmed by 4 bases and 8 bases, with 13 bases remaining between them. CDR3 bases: TGTGCCACCAGTGAACCAGGAGGGCCAGGGGAGCTGTTTTTT. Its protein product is CATSEPGGPGELFF.

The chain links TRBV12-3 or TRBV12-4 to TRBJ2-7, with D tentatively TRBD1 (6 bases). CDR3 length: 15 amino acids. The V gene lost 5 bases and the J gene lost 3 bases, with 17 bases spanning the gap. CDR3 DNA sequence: TGTGCCAGCAGTACGTCCCGGCCAGGGGACTACGAGCAGTACTTC. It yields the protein CASSTSRPGDYEQYF.

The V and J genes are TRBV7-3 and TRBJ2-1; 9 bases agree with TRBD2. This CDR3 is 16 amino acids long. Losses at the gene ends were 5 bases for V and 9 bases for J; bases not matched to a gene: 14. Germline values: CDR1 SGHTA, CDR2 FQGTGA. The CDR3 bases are TGTGCCAGCAGCGATCGGGCGGGAGGGCCTTCTGGTGAGCAGTTCTTC. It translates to CASSDRAGGPSGEQFF.

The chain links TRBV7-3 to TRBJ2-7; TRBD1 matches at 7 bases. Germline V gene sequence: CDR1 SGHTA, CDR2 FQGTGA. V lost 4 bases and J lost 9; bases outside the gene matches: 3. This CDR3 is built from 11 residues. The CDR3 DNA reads TGTGCCAGCAGCTCGGGACAGTCGCAGTACTTC. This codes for CASSSGQSQYF.